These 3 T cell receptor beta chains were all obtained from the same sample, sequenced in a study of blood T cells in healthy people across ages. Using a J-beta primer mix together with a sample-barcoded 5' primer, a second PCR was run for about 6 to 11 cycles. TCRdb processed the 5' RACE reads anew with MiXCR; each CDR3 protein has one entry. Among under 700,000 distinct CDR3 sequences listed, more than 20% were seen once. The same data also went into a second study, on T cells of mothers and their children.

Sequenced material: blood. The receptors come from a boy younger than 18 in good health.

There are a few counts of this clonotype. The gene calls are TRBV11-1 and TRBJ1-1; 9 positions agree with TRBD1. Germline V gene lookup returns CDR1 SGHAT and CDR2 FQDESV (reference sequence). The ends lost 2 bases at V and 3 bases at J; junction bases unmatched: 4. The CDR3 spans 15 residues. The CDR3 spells CASSLSTGGDTEAFF. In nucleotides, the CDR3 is TGTGCCAGCAGCTTATCGACAGGGGGGGACACTGAAGCTTTCTTT.

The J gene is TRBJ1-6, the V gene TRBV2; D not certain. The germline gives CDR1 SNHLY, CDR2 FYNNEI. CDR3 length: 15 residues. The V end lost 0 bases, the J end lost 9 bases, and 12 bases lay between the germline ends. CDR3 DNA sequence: TGTGCCAGCAGTGAAGCGCGGCAGCGTCCTTCACCCCTCCACTTT. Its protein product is CASSEARQRPSPLHF.

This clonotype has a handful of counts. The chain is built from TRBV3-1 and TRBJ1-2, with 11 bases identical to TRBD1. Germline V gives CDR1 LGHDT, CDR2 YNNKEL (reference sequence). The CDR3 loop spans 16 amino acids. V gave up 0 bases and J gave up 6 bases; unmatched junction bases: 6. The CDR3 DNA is TGTGCCAGCAGCCAAGATAGTTGGGGACAGGGGGATGGCTACACCTTC. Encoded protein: CASSQDSWGQGDGYTF.